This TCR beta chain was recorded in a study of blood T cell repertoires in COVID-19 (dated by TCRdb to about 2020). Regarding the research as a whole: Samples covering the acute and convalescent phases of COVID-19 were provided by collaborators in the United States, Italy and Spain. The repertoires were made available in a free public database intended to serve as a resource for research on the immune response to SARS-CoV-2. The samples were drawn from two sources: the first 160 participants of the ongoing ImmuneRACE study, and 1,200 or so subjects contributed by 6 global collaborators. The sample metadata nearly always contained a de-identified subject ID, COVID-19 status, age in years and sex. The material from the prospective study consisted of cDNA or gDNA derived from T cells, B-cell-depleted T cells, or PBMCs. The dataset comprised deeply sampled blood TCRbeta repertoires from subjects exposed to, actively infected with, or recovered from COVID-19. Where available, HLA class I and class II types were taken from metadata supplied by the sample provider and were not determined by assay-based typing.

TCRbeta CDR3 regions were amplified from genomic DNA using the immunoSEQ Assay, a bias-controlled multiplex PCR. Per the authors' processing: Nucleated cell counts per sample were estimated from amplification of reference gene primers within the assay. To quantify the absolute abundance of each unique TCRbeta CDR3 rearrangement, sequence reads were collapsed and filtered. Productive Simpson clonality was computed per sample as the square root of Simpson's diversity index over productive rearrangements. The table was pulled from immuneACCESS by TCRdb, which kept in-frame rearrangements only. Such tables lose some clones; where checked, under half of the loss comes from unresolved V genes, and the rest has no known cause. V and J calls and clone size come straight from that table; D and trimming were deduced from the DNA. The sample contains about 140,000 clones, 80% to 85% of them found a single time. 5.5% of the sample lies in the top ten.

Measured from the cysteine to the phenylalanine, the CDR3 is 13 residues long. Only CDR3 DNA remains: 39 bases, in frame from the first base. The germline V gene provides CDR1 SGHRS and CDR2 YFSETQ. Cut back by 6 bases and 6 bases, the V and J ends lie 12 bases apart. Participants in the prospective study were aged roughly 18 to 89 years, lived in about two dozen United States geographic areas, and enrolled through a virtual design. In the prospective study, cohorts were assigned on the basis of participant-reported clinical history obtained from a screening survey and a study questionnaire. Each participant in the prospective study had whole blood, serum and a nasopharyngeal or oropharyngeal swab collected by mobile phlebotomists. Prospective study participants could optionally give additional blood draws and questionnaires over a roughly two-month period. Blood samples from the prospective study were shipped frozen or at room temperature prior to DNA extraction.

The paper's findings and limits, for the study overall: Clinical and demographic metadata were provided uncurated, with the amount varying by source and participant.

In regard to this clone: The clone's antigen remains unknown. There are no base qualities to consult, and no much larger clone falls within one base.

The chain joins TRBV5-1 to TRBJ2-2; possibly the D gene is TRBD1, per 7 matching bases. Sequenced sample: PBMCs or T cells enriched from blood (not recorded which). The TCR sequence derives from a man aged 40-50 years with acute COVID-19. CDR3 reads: CASTEGASGELFF. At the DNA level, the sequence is TGCGCCAGCACGGAGGGGGCTTCCGGGGAGCTGTTTTTT.